Described below is a single TCR beta chain sequence and its context. Its antigen is not identified. Germline CDR1 and CDR2: LGHNA and YNFKEQ. J lost 5 bases, V lost 1 base, and 5 bases had no gene match. The CDR3 has 16 amino acids. Resections took place in Japan or China from about 2014 to 2018. This record comes from a study of immune evolution from preneoplasia to lung adenocarcinoma. Overall study findings and caveats: Later-stage lesions seemingly showed higher T cell density and diversity than normal lung. Top clone frequencies peaked in normal lung, apparently declining through invasive adenocarcinoma.

Profiled with immunoSEQ multiplex PCR; TCRdb holds only in-frame clones, not every one. The data hold several thousand clones, with 70% to 85% observed a single time. This TCR was sampled from a person aged 55-80 years with lung adenocarcinoma. The specimen was FFPE adjacent normal lung tissue. V gene TRBV4-2 combines with J gene TRBJ2-5; the match to TRBD2 covers 12 bases. The CDR3 DNA is TGTGCCAGCAGCCAAGGGACTAGCGGGATATCCGAGACCCAGTACTTC. It codes for CASSQGTSGISETQYF.